What follows are 9 T cell receptor beta chains derived from one specimen sequenced in a study of shared clonotypes between healthy human individuals. Produced via immunoSEQ multiplex PCR; TCRdb's table is partial and in-frame only. The table includes hundreds of thousands of clones, about 96% detected once. Sequenced material: memory CD8+ T cells sorted from blood. Specified subset: CD45RO+ cells pooled with CCR7-negative TemRA cells. These receptor sequences come from a man aged 30 to 45 in good health.

Regarding this clone: This specimen includes other DNA sequences encoding the same CDR3. The V and J genes are TRBV30 and TRBJ2-1; no clear D gene. This CDR3 contains 10 residues. Trimming shortened V by 0 bases and J by 6 bases, and 0 bases separated the two germline ends. CDR1 and CDR2 from the germline V gene are GTSNPN and SVGIG (reference sequence). The CDR3 loop is CAWSVNEQFF. The CDR3 nucleotides are TGTGCCTGGAGTGTCAATGAGCAGTTCTTC.

This clone has a single count. The chain is built from TRBV6-1 and TRBJ2-7; the D is unclear. This CDR3 spans 13 amino acids. Germline assignment: CDR1 MNHNS and CDR2 SASEGT. V lost 9 bases and J 4 bases, leaving 16 bases between the germline ends. The CDR3 DNA reads TGTGCCAGTGGTGCCTCCTTGAGGTACGAGCAGTACTTC. Protein product: CASGASLRYEQYF.

This chain uses TRBV5-1 with TRBJ2-5; the match to TRBD2 covers 8 bases. Losses at the gene ends were 4 bases for V and 5 bases for J; bases not matched to a gene: 4. CDR3 size: 13 residues. Per germline, CDR1 SGHRS and CDR2 YFSETQ. The CDR3 nucleotides are TGCGCCAGCAGCGGCGGGAGGACGGAGACCCAGTACTTC. Encoded protein: CASSGGRTETQYF.

Concerning this clone: The identical CDR3 is also encoded by other nucleotide sequences in the sample. The J gene is TRBJ2-2, the V gene TRBV5-1; possibly TRBD1 for D (5 bases). From germline, CDR1 is SGHRS and CDR2 YFSETQ. Trimming cost V 4 bases and J 4 bases, with 8 bases left between them. This CDR3 has 13 amino acids. Here the CDR3 DNA reads TGCGCCAGCAGCGCCCAGGGCACCGGGGAGCTGTTTTTT. Protein sequence: CASSAQGTGELFF.

The chain recombines TRBV12-5 with TRBJ1-5, with D hard to call. V lost 5 bases and J lost 4, with 9 bases in between. Germline CDR1 is LGHNT and CDR2 is FRNRAP. The CDR3 extends over 13 amino acids. Here the CDR3 DNA reads TGTGCTAGTGGTCGACCTCGAAATCAGCCCCAGCATTTT. Translated: CASGRPRNQPQHF. Drawing the rest from reference TRBV12-5 and TRBJ1-5, the complete variable domain is DARVTQTPRHKVTEMGQEVTMRCQPILGHNTVFWYRQTMMQGLELLAYFRNRAPLDDSGMPKDRFSAEMPDATLATLKIQPSEPRDSAVYFCASGRPRNQPQHFGDGTRLSIL.

The V gene is TRBV19, the J gene TRBJ2-2, with 9 positions matching TRBD2. This CDR3 has 15 residues. Per the germline V gene, CDR1 is LNHDA and CDR2 is SQIVND (reference sequence). After removal of 6 bases from V and 1 base from J, the junction contained 3 bases not matched to a gene. The CDR3 region has the DNA TGTGCCAGTAGGAAGACTAGCGGGAACACCGGGGAGCTGTTTTTT. It codes for CASRKTSGNTGELFF.

The V call is TRBV6-4, the J call TRBJ2-7; TRBD1 might be the D (6 bases). Trimming removed 8 bases at V and 0 bases at J, with 14 bases between. The germline V gene has CDR1 MRHNA and CDR2 SNTAGT. This CDR3 contains 14 residues. CDR3 sequence reads: CASHRNRVSYEQYF. The CDR3 nucleotides are TGTGCCAGCCACCGGAACAGGGTCTCCTACGAGCAGTACTTC.

The chain is built from TRBV19 and TRBJ2-2; 9 bases match TRBD1. The germline V gene encodes CDR1 LNHDA and CDR2 SQIVND (reference sequence). V lost 3 bases, J lost 4 bases, and 3 bases stayed unmatched. There are 15 residues in the CDR3. The CDR3 loop is CASSMDRGVTGELFF. The CDR3 DNA reads as TGTGCCAGTAGTATGGACAGGGGCGTCACCGGGGAGCTGTTTTTT.

This chain connects TRBV15 to TRBJ2-5; D is perhaps TRBD2 (6 bases). Germline CDR1 reads LNHNV; CDR2 reads YYDKDF (reference sequence). CDR3 length equals 14 residues. V was pared by 0 bases and J by 3 bases, with 8 bases between. CDR3 amino acids: CATSRDRGKETQYF. The CDR3 nucleotides read TGTGCCACCAGCAGAGATCGCGGGAAAGAGACCCAGTACTTC.